What follows are 27 T cell receptor beta chains derived from one specimen sequenced in a study of blood T cell repertoires in COVID-19 (dated by TCRdb to 2019 to 2021). Receptor libraries were prepared by the immunoSEQ multiplex PCR assay. TCRdb retrieved this table from immuneACCESS and kept in-frame rearrangements only. Not all clones are present; in checked studies, unresolved V genes account for under half, and no reason is known for the remainder. The sample has 110,000 or so clones on record, roughly 84% of them singletons. Jointly, the top ten make up around 3.5% of the sample. Input material: peripheral blood. The receptor source for this set is a man in his forties or fifties with acute or convalescent COVID-19.

The chain has TRBV12-3 or TRBV12-4 and TRBJ2-6; D gene ambiguous. V was trimmed by 8 bases and J by 0 bases, leaving 5 bases between them. The CDR3 length is 13 residues. The CDR3 bases are TGTGCCAGCGGAGACTCTGGGGCCAACGTCCTGACTTTC. This translates into CASGDSGANVLTF.

This clone has a single count. The chain employs TRBV2 and TRBJ2-3; 9 bases align to TRBD2. Germline CDR1 and CDR2: SNHLY and FYNNEI. V was pared by 9 bases and J by 6 bases, with 10 bases of the junction left unmatched. This CDR3 comprises 14 residues. Written as DNA, the CDR3 is TGTGCCAGGACCTGGACTAGCGATGCGGATACGCAGTATTTT. Protein: CARTWTSDADTQYF.

The V and J genes are TRBV7-2 and TRBJ1-1, with 9 bases that match TRBD1. Trimming cost V 5 bases and J 5 bases; bases outside gene matches: 6. This CDR3 is built from 14 residues. Germline values: CDR1 SGHTA, CDR2 FQGNSA. In DNA, the CDR3 is TGTGCCAGCAGCGCCCGACAGGGGGGGACTGAAGCTTTCTTT. Amino acid sequence: CASSARQGGTEAFF.

The gene calls are TRBV7-9 and TRBJ1-4; perhaps TRBD1 as D (5 bases). This CDR3 is built from 15 residues. The V gene lost 7 bases and the J gene lost 5 bases, with 17 bases spanning the gap. The germline V gene has CDR1 SEHNR and CDR2 FQNEAQ (reference sequence). Here the CDR3 DNA reads TGTGCCAGCACCCCGTTAGGGGCCTTAAATGAAAAACTGTTTTTT. It codes for CASTPLGALNEKLFF.

The chain uses TRBV9 and TRBJ2-3, with 14 bases that match TRBD2. Per the germline V gene, CDR1 is SGDLS and CDR2 is YYNGEE. The junction had 6 bases not matched to a gene; V was cut back by 4 bases and J by 2 bases. The CDR3 runs to 17 residues. CDR3 nucleotides: TGTGCCAGCAGCCCCCAGGGACTAGCGGGGGACACAGATACGCAGTATTTT. It translates to CASSPQGLAGDTDTQYF.

The chain is built from TRBV6-5 and TRBJ2-4; maybe TRBD1 (6 bases). Trimming left V 5 bases short and J 5 bases short, with 10 bases between. This CDR3 spans 13 amino acids. CDR1 is MNHEY, CDR2 SVGAGI, per germline. The CDR3 sequence is CASSNRVENIQYF. The CDR3 bases are TGTGCCAGCAGTAACAGGGTTGAAAACATTCAGTACTTC.

V gene TRBV6-5 combines with J gene TRBJ1-1; D is possibly TRBD1 (6 bases). The CDR3 has 15 residues. With 5 bases removed from V and 1 base from J, the gap between germline ends came to 14 bases. Germline CDR1 reads MNHEY; CDR2 reads SVGAGI. Here the CDR3 reads CASSTGQIENTEAFF. In nucleotides, the CDR3 is TGTGCCAGCAGTACTGGACAGATCGAGAACACTGAAGCTTTCTTT.

The chain uses TRBV7-2 and TRBJ2-2; 11 positions agree with TRBD1. This CDR3 contains 15 residues. Germline values: CDR1 SGHTA, CDR2 FQGNSA. The J segment lost 6 bases and the V segment lost 3 bases, leaving 3 bases of the junction unmatched. The CDR3 nucleotides are TGTGCCAGCAGCTTGGGACAGGGGGTCTCCGGGGAGCTGTTTTTT. Its protein is CASSLGQGVSGELFF. Full variable domain (remainder filled in from reference TRBV7-2 and TRBJ2-2): GAGVSQSPSNKVTEKGKDVELRCDPISGHTALYWYRQSLGQGLEFLIYFQGNSAPDKSGLPSDRFSAERTGGSVSTLTIQRTQQEDSAVYLCASSLGQGVSGELFFGEGSRLTVL.

J is TRBJ2-7 and V is TRBV18; 7 bases line up with TRBD1. The CDR3 runs 16 residues. The V and J ends lost 2 bases and 3 bases, in that order; junction bases with no gene match: 10. Germline V gene data show CDR1 as KGHSH and CDR2 as LQKENI. CDR3 in DNA: TGTGCCAGCTCACCATTCGCGGCAGGGACAGACTACGAGCAGTACTTC. Its protein is CASSPFAAGTDYEQYF.

This chain links TRBV27 with TRBJ2-2; the match to TRBD1 covers 9 bases. The CDR3 is 16 residues long. Per germline, CDR1 MNHEY and CDR2 SMNVEV (reference sequence). V was clipped by 0 bases and J by 7 bases; unmatched bases: 6. This chain's CDR3 is CASSLSPDRGVGELFF. The CDR3 DNA sequence: TGTGCCAGCAGTTTATCTCCGGACAGGGGTGTCGGGGAGCTGTTTTTT.

This chain joins TRBV7-9 and TRBJ1-4, with a weak D call TRBD1 (5 bases). The CDR3 spans 15 residues. Looked up from germline, CDR1 is SEHNR and CDR2 is FQNEAQ (reference sequence). Trimming cost V 1 base and J 4 bases, with 10 bases left between them. CDR3 loop: CASSLGQGFNEKLFF. CDR3 nucleotides: TGTGCCAGCAGCTTAGGCCAGGGTTTTAATGAAAAACTGTTTTTT.

The V call is TRBV5-4, the J call TRBJ2-7; 9 bases align to TRBD1. Germline assignment: CDR1 SGHNT and CDR2 YYREEE (reference sequence). The ends lost 4 bases at V and 2 bases at J; junction bases unmatched: 7. The CDR3 totals 15 residues. CDR3 bases: TGTGCCAGCAGCGAATCCGGGACAGGGCCCTACGAGCAGTACTTC. Translating it yields CASSESGTGPYEQYF.

The chain carries TRBV11-2 and TRBJ2-1; TRBD2 might be the D (6 bases). This CDR3 has 15 amino acids. Trimming stripped 6 bases from V and 6 bases from J, with 18 bases between. Germline CDR1 and CDR2: SGHAT and FQNNGV. In DNA, the CDR3 is TGTGCCAGCAGTATTACGGGAGAGGCATCCAATGAGCAGTTCTTC. It encodes CASSITGEASNEQFF.

The gene calls are TRBV6-6 and TRBJ2-7, with 11 bases fitting TRBD1. CDR3 size: 16 residues. Germline V CDR1 and CDR2: MNHNY, SVGAGI (reference sequence). V gave up 3 bases and J gave up 3 bases; unmatched junction bases: 7. CDR3 bases: TGTGCCAGCAGTTATCACCGGACAGGGGGCTTCTACGAGCAGTACTTC. Its translation: CASSYHRTGGFYEQYF.

The rearrangement joins TRBV12-3 or TRBV12-4 to TRBJ1-1; no clear D gene. The V and J ends lost 2 bases and 3 bases respectively, with 7 bases between them. The CDR3 runs 13 residues. CDR3 sequence: CASSLWADTEAFF. The CDR3 DNA reads TGTGCCAGCAGTTTATGGGCAGACACTGAAGCTTTCTTT.

This clone has more than one count but fewer than ten. V gene TRBV20-1 combines with J gene TRBJ1-2, with 8 nucleotides matching TRBD1. V gave up 3 bases and J gave up 4 bases; unmatched junction bases: 7. This CDR3 has 14 residues. The germline CDR1 and CDR2 sequences are DFQATT and SNEGSKA (reference sequence). The CDR3 spells CSASGTGGFYGYTF. DNA of the CDR3: TGCAGTGCTAGTGGCACAGGGGGATTCTATGGCTACACCTTC.

The chain links TRBV19 to TRBJ1-3, with D uncertain. The CDR3 has 11 residues. In germline, CDR1 is LNHDA, CDR2 SQIVND (reference sequence). Trimming removed 10 bases from V and 4 bases from J, with 8 bases in between. CDR3 region: CATKQGNTIYF. The DNA of the CDR3 is TGTGCCACCAAACAGGGAAACACCATATATTTT.

With regard to this clone: The same CDR3 also results from other DNA sequences found in this sample. The chain joins TRBV7-2 to TRBJ1-3; 10 positions match TRBD1. Germline loops: CDR1 SGHTA, CDR2 FQGNSA. V lost 4 bases to trimming and J lost 7 bases; unmatched junction nucleotides: 1. The CDR3 sequence is 13 residues long. CDR3 residues: CASSWGQGNTIYF. CDR3 DNA sequence: TGTGCCAGCAGCTGGGGACAGGGGAACACCATATATTTT.

This clone came up a few times. This sequence joins TRBV2 and TRBJ2-7; TRBD1 might be the D (5 bases). The CDR3 contains 13 residues. The V gene lost 5 bases and the J gene lost 3 bases, with 11 bases spanning the gap. The germline V gene encodes CDR1 SNHLY and CDR2 FYNNEI. The CDR3 DNA reads as TGTGCCAGCAGTACCGACAGAAACTACGAGCAGTACTTC. It translates to CASSTDRNYEQYF.

The rearrangement joins TRBV6-5 to TRBJ2-6; D call uncertain. The CDR3 is 15 amino acids. Germline CDR1 and CDR2: MNHEY and SVGAGI. Trimming took off 9 bases at V and 0 bases at J, with 12 bases between the two ends. The CDR3 region has the DNA TGTGCCAGTTGGAGACGGCACTCTGGGGCCAACGTCCTGACTTTC. Encoded protein: CASWRRHSGANVLTF.

This chain joins TRBV10-3 and TRBJ2-2; 10 bases are shared with TRBD1. The germline V gene has CDR1 ENHRY and CDR2 SYGVKD. The CDR3 is 14 residues long. Trimming removed 8 bases from V and 3 bases from J; junction bases left unmatched: 3. CDR3 residues: CAIGTGVDTGELFF. Written as DNA, the CDR3 is TGTGCCATCGGGACAGGGGTTGACACCGGGGAGCTGTTTTTT.

The chain couples TRBV27 to TRBJ1-5, with no clear D. Germline V gene sequence: CDR1 MNHEY, CDR2 SMNVEV (reference sequence). The CDR3 contains 16 residues. V lost 5 bases and J 2 bases, leaving 16 bases between the germline ends. The CDR3 sequence: CASSIRSGVGNQPQHF. Here the CDR3 DNA reads TGTGCCAGCAGTATTCGGTCCGGAGTGGGCAATCAGCCCCAGCATTTT.

The chain combines TRBV29-1 with TRBJ2-3; 7 nucleotides align to TRBD1. Germline V CDR1 and CDR2: SQVTM, ANQGSEA. The CDR3 has 14 amino acids. V lost 3 bases, J lost 2 bases, and 5 bases stayed unmatched. The CDR3 DNA sequence: TGCAGCGTTGACGCAGGGGGAATCACAGATACGCAGTATTTT. Protein product: CSVDAGGITDTQYF.

The V call is TRBV6-4, the J call TRBJ2-2; TRBD2 agrees at 9 bases. CDR1 is MRHNA and CDR2 is SNTAGT in the germline V gene. The junction had 8 bases not matched to a gene; V was cut back by 5 bases and J by 4 bases. This CDR3 has 16 residues. CDR3 loop: CASSPVAGGSTGELFF. DNA for the CDR3: TGTGCCAGCAGTCCCGTCGCGGGGGGGAGCACCGGGGAGCTGTTTTTT.

DNA for the CDR3: TGTGCCATCAGTGCGCAGGGGAACTATGGCTACACCTTC. This translates into CAISAQGNYGYTF. The gene calls are TRBV10-3 and TRBJ1-2, with D perhaps matching TRBD1 (6 bases). Germline CDR1 ENHRY, CDR2 SYGVKD. There are 13 residues in the CDR3. Trimming left V 4 bases short and J 2 bases short, with 8 bases between.

The J gene is TRBJ1-2, the V gene TRBV9; D ambiguous. This CDR3 spans 14 amino acids. Trimming shortened V by 0 bases and J by 2 bases, and 8 bases separated the two germline ends. From germline, CDR1 is SGDLS and CDR2 YYNGEE. This CDR3 reads CASSVGEENYGYTF. The CDR3 DNA follows: TGTGCCAGCAGCGTAGGCGAGGAAAACTATGGCTACACCTTC.

This chain connects TRBV7-9 to TRBJ1-2; 7 positions agree with TRBD1. Germline V gives CDR1 SEHNR, CDR2 FQNEAQ (reference sequence). This CDR3 is 17 amino acids long. The junction had 10 bases not matched to a gene; V was cut back by 2 bases and J by 1 base. This chain's CDR3 is CASSLWLQGRNNYGYTF. The CDR3 DNA reads as TGTGCCAGCAGCTTATGGTTACAGGGGCGCAATAACTATGGCTACACCTTC.